This is a list of T cell receptor beta chains from one sample in a study of blood T cell repertoires in COVID-19. TCRdb keeps only in-frame clones here, not all; method: immunoSEQ multiplex PCR. The data show 200,000 to 250,000 clones, 87% seen once. Material: PBMCs or T cells enriched from blood (not recorded which). Every receptor here comes from a man aged 25-45 years who had recovered from COVID-19. CDR3s include the opening cysteine and the closing phenylalanine or tryptophan. The D gene is left open where the match is weak. The size entry is marked missing in some rows and otherwise reads once, few, many or a size class.

D: TRBD1
J: TRBJ1-5
size: .
V: TRBV3-1/TRBV3-2
DNA: TGTGCCAGCAGCCAAGGGGCAGGGGGGAGCACGAATCAGCCCCAGCATTTT
CDR3: CASSQGAGGSTNQPQHF

D: .
J: TRBJ1-3
size: .
V: TRBV6-5
DNA: TGTGCCAGCAGCCAGGCCCCCTCTGGAAACACCATATATTTT
CDR3: CASSQAPSGNTIYF

D: .
J: TRBJ2-5
size: once
V: TRBV5-4
DNA: TGTGCCAGTGGGGGAGAGACAGGGAGGGAGACCCAGTACTTC
CDR3: CASGGETGRETQYF

D: .
J: TRBJ2-1
size: few
V: TRBV18
DNA: TGTGCCAGCTCACCGGGCGGGATCGAGCAGTTCTTC
CDR3: CASSPGGIEQFF

D: .
J: TRBJ2-7
size: .
V: TRBV24-1
DNA: TGTGCCACCAGTGATTTGGACAGGACCCTAGGGGAGCAGTACTTC
CDR3: CATSDLDRTLGEQYF

D: TRBD2
J: TRBJ2-3
size: .
V: TRBV5-1
DNA: TGCGCTTCCATGGCGGGAGGCCGGGCAGATACGCAGTATTTT
CDR3: CASMAGGRADTQYF

D: .
J: TRBJ1-3
size: .
V: TRBV30
DNA: TGTGCCTGGAGTGTACCACGAGGGACCATATATTTT
CDR3: CAWSVPRGTIYF

D: .
J: TRBJ1-1
size: .
V: TRBV28
DNA: TGTGCCAGCAGCGGAGCGCTAAACACTGAAGCTTTCTTT
CDR3: CASSGALNTEAFF

D: TRBD2
J: TRBJ2-5
size: .
V: TRBV5-1
DNA: TGCGCCAGCAGCTTGACTAGCGGGAGGTATGAGACCCAGTACTTC
CDR3: CASSLTSGRYETQYF

D: TRBD2
J: TRBJ2-5
size: .
V: TRBV30
DNA: TGTGCCTCCAGGCGGGGGGCCGAGGAGACCCAGTACTTC
CDR3: CASRRGAEETQYF

D: TRBD2
J: TRBJ2-2
size: once
V: TRBV30
DNA: TGTGCCTGGAGACTAGCGGCGGGTACCGGGGAGCTGTTTTTT
CDR3: CAWRLAAGTGELFF

D: .
J: TRBJ2-2
size: .
V: TRBV5-4
DNA: TGTGCCAGCAGCTCCCGACTAATTAACACCGGGGAGCTGTTTTTT
CDR3: CASSSRLINTGELFF

D: .
J: TRBJ1-5
size: once
V: TRBV28
DNA: TGTGCCAGCGGCCCTTGGACACCCTTAGGAAATCAGCCCCAGCATTTT
CDR3: CASGPWTPLGNQPQHF

D: .
J: TRBJ2-6
size: .
V: TRBV7-7
DNA: TGTGCCAGCAGCTTAGACGGAGGCTCTGGGGCCAACGTCCTGACTTTC
CDR3: CASSLDGGSGANVLTF

D: .
J: TRBJ2-1
size: .
V: TRBV19
DNA: TGTGCCAGTAGTATCCTCGGGTTGGATGAGCAGTTCTTC
CDR3: CASSILGLDEQFF

D: TRBD1
J: TRBJ1-2
size: .
V: TRBV3-1/TRBV3-2
DNA: TGTGCCAGCAGCCAGGACAGGGGGCAAGGCTACACCTTC
CDR3: CASSQDRGQGYTF

D: .
J: TRBJ2-7
size: .
V: TRBV18
DNA: TGTGCCAGCTCACCTCAGGGTCGTGAGTCCTACGAGCAGTACTTC
CDR3: CASSPQGRESYEQYF

D: TRBD1
J: TRBJ1-5
size: .
V: TRBV2
DNA: TGTGCCAGCAGGAGGGGGCCGGGGAGTCAGCCCCAGCATTTT
CDR3: CASRRGPGSQPQHF

D: TRBD2
J: TRBJ2-2
size: .
V: TRBV2
DNA: TGTGCCAGCAGTCTAGCGGGGGGGCCTACCACCGGGGAGCTGTTTTTT
CDR3: CASSLAGGPTTGELFF

D: .
J: TRBJ2-7
size: .
V: TRBV27
DNA: TGTGCCAGCGCGTTGGGCACCCGCTACGAGCAGTACTTC
CDR3: CASALGTRYEQYF

D: .
J: TRBJ2-5
size: few
V: TRBV30
DNA: TGTGCCTGGAGTGTAAGAGGAGAGACCCAGTACTTC
CDR3: CAWSVRGETQYF

D: TRBD2
J: TRBJ2-7
size: .
V: TRBV5-8
DNA: TGTGCCAGCAGCTCCCTATGGACTAGCGGCCGTCTGGGGCAGTACTTC
CDR3: CASSSLWTSGRLGQYF

D: .
J: TRBJ1-1
size: .
V: TRBV28
DNA: TGTGCCAGCAGTCCCAAGAGAGAAGCTTTCTTT
CDR3: CASSPKREAFF

D: TRBD2
J: TRBJ2-2
size: once
V: TRBV11-3
DNA: TGTGCCAGCAGCCCTGGGACTAGCGGGGTGACGAACACCGGGGAGCTGTTTTTT
CDR3: CASSPGTSGVTNTGELFF

D: TRBD1
J: TRBJ1-1
size: .
V: TRBV29-1
DNA: TGCAGCGTTGGGGACGGGACAGGGGTGTTTGCTTTCTTT
CDR3: CSVGDGTGVFAFF

D: .
J: TRBJ2-7
size: .
V: TRBV10-1
DNA: TGCGCCAGCAGTGTTGGAGGGTCCCACGAGCAGTACTTC
CDR3: CASSVGGSHEQYF

D: TRBD2
J: TRBJ2-7
size: .
V: TRBV19
DNA: TGTGCCAGTAGTATCACCGGGGGGGGGCTGAACTACGAGCAGTACTTC
CDR3: CASSITGGGLNYEQYF

D: TRBD2
J: TRBJ2-3
size: .
V: TRBV7-2
DNA: TGTGCCAGCAGTTCCCATGGACTAGCGATAAGCACAGATACGCAGTATTTT
CDR3: CASSSHGLAISTDTQYF

D: .
J: TRBJ2-3
size: .
V: TRBV28
DNA: TGTGCCAGCAGTTCCCCTAGCGAAACGCAGTATTTT
CDR3: CASSSPSETQYF

D: TRBD1
J: TRBJ1-6
size: .
V: TRBV27
DNA: TGTGCCAGCAGTTTACCCCGGCCAGGGGGATCACCCCTCCACTTT
CDR3: CASSLPRPGGSPLHF

D: TRBD1
J: TRBJ1-1
size: .
V: TRBV4-2
DNA: TGTGCCAGCAGCCAAGACTCTGGACAGGGGGCTTTTAGTTTGAACACTGAAGCTTTCTTT
CDR3: CASSQDSGQGAFSLNTEAFF

D: .
J: TRBJ2-7
size: once
V: TRBV5-1
DNA: TGCGCCAGCAGCTGGGATCAGGGTGGCGAGCAGTACTTC
CDR3: CASSWDQGGEQYF

D: TRBD1
J: TRBJ1-5
size: .
V: TRBV27
DNA: TGTGCCAGCAGTTTAGCGGGACAGGGGCAGACTCAGCCCCAGCATTTT
CDR3: CASSLAGQGQTQPQHF

D: TRBD2
J: TRBJ2-1
size: .
V: TRBV5-1
DNA: TGCGCCACACGGACTAGCGGATTCTCCTACAATGAGCAGTTCTTC
CDR3: CATRTSGFSYNEQFF

D: TRBD1
J: TRBJ1-6
size: .
V: TRBV5-4
DNA: TGTGCCAGCAGCCTCCGGGACAGGGCGAATTCACCCCTCCACTTT
CDR3: CASSLRDRANSPLHF

D: TRBD1
J: TRBJ1-1
size: .
V: TRBV5-1
DNA: TGCGCCAGCAGCTTACCCTCGGGACAGGGAAGGAACACTGAAGCTTTCTTT
CDR3: CASSLPSGQGRNTEAFF

D: .
J: TRBJ2-7
size: .
V: TRBV6-2/TRBV6-3
DNA: TGTGCCAGCAGTTACCAATGGGGGGTTAACTACGAGCAGTACTTC
CDR3: CASSYQWGVNYEQYF

D: .
J: TRBJ1-5
size: .
V: TRBV12-3/TRBV12-4
DNA: TGTGCCAGCAGTTCCGGGGGGCATCAGCCCCAGCATTTT
CDR3: CASSSGGHQPQHF

D: TRBD1
J: TRBJ2-3
size: .
V: TRBV30
DNA: TGTGCCTGGCAACAGGGGGATACGCAGTATTTT
CDR3: CAWQQGDTQYF

D: TRBD1
J: TRBJ1-1
size: .
V: TRBV10-3
DNA: TGTGCCATCACCGACGGACAGGGAACTGAAGCTTTCTTT
CDR3: CAITDGQGTEAFF

D: .
J: TRBJ1-1
size: .
V: TRBV4-1
DNA: TGCGCCAGCAGCCAAGAAATAGGACAAGTAAAAGAAGCTTTCTTT
CDR3: CASSQEIGQVKEAFF

D: .
J: TRBJ2-4
size: .
V: TRBV4-1
DNA: TGCGCCAGCAGCCAAGTCTTCTACGGGTCCAACCTTTTAGCCAAAAACATTCAGTACTTC
CDR3: CASSQVFYGSNLLAKNIQYF

D: .
J: TRBJ2-5
size: once
V: TRBV2
DNA: TGTGCCAGCAGAGCAACAGGGGGGGTACAAGAGACCCAGTACTTC
CDR3: CASRATGGVQETQYF

D: .
J: TRBJ2-5
size: .
V: TRBV12-3/TRBV12-4
DNA: TGTGCCAGCAGAGCCGAAGGAGCGTGGAACTTC
CDR3: CASRAEGAWNF

D: .
J: TRBJ1-1
size: .
V: TRBV21-1
DNA: TGTGCCAGCAGCTGGACAGGGCCGAAGTTGAACACTGAAGCTTTCTTT
CDR3: CASSWTGPKLNTEAFF

D: .
J: TRBJ2-7
size: .
V: TRBV28
DNA: TGTGCCAGCAGCAGCACTCAAAGAGAGGGGCAGTACTTC
CDR3: CASSSTQREGQYF

D: .
J: TRBJ1-4
size: .
V: TRBV27
DNA: TGTGCCAGCGGACAGATCAGGGTTGCTAATGAAAAACTGTTTTTT
CDR3: CASGQIRVANEKLFF

D: .
J: TRBJ2-1
size: .
V: TRBV7-6
DNA: TGTGCCAGCAGCTTAGCTGGCCCAACGACCTACAATGAGCAGTTCTTC
CDR3: CASSLAGPTTYNEQFF

D: .
J: TRBJ1-5
size: .
V: TRBV19
DNA: TGTGCCAGTAGTCTACGAGAGCAGCCCCAGCATTTT
CDR3: CASSLREQPQHF

D: .
J: TRBJ2-5
size: .
V: TRBV5-6
DNA: TGTGCCGGGGGCCGCAACCAAGAGACCCAGTACTTC
CDR3: CAGGRNQETQYF